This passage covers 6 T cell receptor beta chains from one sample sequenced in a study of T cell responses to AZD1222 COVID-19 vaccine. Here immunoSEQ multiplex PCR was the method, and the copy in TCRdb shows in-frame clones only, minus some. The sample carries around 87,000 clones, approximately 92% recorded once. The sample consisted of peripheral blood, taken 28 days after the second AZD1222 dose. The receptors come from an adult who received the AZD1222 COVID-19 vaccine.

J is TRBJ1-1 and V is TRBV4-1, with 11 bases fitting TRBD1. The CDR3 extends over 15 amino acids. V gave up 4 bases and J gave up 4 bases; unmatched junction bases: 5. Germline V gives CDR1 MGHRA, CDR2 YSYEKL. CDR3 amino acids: CASSLPGTGGTEAFF. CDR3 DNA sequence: TGCGCCAGCAGCCTACCCGGGACAGGGGGCACTGAAGCTTTCTTT.

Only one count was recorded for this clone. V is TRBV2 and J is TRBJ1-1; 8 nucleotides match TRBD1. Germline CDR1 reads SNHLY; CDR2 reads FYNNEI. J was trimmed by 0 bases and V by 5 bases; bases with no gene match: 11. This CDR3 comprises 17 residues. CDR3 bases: TGTGCCAGCAGTCGGCCTCGGGACAGGCCCATGAACACTGAAGCTTTCTTT. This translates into CASSRPRDRPMNTEAFF.

The CDR3 is CASSLIAGGHNEQFF. Written as DNA, the CDR3 is TGTGCCAGCAGCTTAATAGCGGGGGGCCACAATGAGCAGTTCTTC. V and J are TRBV7-3 and TRBJ2-1; TRBD2 agrees at 10 bases. This CDR3 has 15 residues. Losses at the gene ends were 1 base for V and 5 bases for J; bases not matched to a gene: 2. Germline values: CDR1 SGHTA, CDR2 FQGTGA.

The CDR3 DNA reads as TGTGCCAGCAGTTACTACAGGGAGAACACTGAAGCTTTCTTT. Translating gives CASSYYRENTEAFF. The V gene is TRBV6-5, the J gene TRBJ1-1; D may be TRBD1 (6 bases). The germline V gene encodes CDR1 MNHEY and CDR2 SVGAGI. This CDR3 is built from 14 residues. The ends were cut back, 1 base at V and 1 base at J, with 7 bases in the middle.

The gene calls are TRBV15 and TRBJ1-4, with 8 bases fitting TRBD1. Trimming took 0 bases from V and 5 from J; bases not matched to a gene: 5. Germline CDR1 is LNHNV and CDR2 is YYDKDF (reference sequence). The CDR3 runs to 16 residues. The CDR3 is CATSRDQGAVNEKLFF. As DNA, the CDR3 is TGTGCCACCAGCAGAGATCAGGGGGCTGTAAATGAAAAACTGTTTTTT. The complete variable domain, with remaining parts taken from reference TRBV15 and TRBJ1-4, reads DAMVIQNPRYQVTQFGKPVTLSCSQTLNHNVMYWYQQKSSQAPKLLFHYYDKDFNNEADTPDNFQSRRPNTSFCFLDIRSPGLGDTAMYLCATSRDQGAVNEKLFFGSGTQLSVL.

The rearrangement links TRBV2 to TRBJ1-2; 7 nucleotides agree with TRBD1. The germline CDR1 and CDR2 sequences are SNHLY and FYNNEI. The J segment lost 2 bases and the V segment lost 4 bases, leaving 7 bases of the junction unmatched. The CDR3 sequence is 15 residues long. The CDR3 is CASSVWRGPNYGYTF. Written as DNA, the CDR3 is TGTGCCAGCAGTGTCTGGAGGGGGCCCAACTATGGCTACACCTTC.